Detailed here is one T cell receptor (beta chain). Its specificity is not known. This record belongs to a study of siplizumab effects on memory and regulatory T cells. Study-wide findings and caveats: Alloreactive clones mapping to unstimulated subsets formed only a minor fraction. In unstimulated cells, naive T cells appeared more diverse than memory T cells and seemed major alloresponse contributors.

Germline V lookup: CDR1 WSHSY, CDR2 SAAADI. CDR3 length equals 15 residues. V lost 5 bases and J lost 0, with 11 bases in between. Assay used: immunoSEQ multiplex PCR; TCRdb lists only in-frame clones, some missing. The sample holds some 100,000 clones, roughly 92% seen once. The clonotype comes from a human donor in good health. The material sequenced was Tregs sorted from blood. The chain recombines TRBV10-2 with TRBJ1-5, with TRBD1 as a possible D gene (6 bases). The CDR3, as DNA: TGCGCCAGCAGTTGGACAGTTAATAGCAATCAGCCCCAGCATTTT. This sequence encodes CASSWTVNSNQPQHF.